The next 15 T cell receptor beta chains were all read from a single sample in a study of CD8 T cell repertoires and HIV-1 epitope variants. These TCRs' antigens remain unknown. TCRdb keeps only in-frame clones here, not all; method: immunoSEQ multiplex PCR. The repertoire holds over 2,000 clones, with almost 65% as singletons. The sequenced sample was cultured CD8+ T cells derived from PBMCs. These receptors came from a male donor with HIV.

The gene calls are TRBV27 and TRBJ2-1; TRBD1 agrees at 7 bases. The CDR3 sequence is 16 residues long. Germline values: CDR1 MNHEY, CDR2 SMNVEV (reference sequence). V lost 5 bases to trimming and J lost 2 bases; unmatched junction nucleotides: 9. CDR3 in amino acids: CASSILGTVPYNEQFF. As DNA, the CDR3 is TGTGCCAGCAGTATTCTCGGGACAGTGCCCTACAATGAGCAGTTCTTC.

DNA of the CDR3: TGTGCCAGCAGCATTACAGGGGGCGGGGATACGCAGTATTTT. It translates to CASSITGGGDTQYF. V and J are TRBV7-9 and TRBJ2-3, with 9 nucleotides matching TRBD1. Germline V CDR1 and CDR2: SEHNR, FQNEAQ (reference sequence). The CDR3 length is 14 residues. With 5 bases clipped from V and 6 bases from J, the junction kept 6 bases outside the gene matches.

The chain is built from TRBV18 and TRBJ2-1, with D uncertain. The germline CDR1 and CDR2 sequences are KGHSH and LQKENI. This CDR3 is built from 13 residues. Trimming took 0 bases from V and 4 from J, leaving 4 bases between them. The CDR3 region is CASSPPSYNEQFF. The CDR3 DNA follows: TGTGCCAGCTCACCACCTTCGTACAATGAGCAGTTCTTC.

There are a few counts of this clone. The gene calls are TRBV27 and TRBJ1-2; 10 bases match TRBD1. With 5 bases clipped from V and 8 bases from J, the junction kept 8 bases outside the gene matches. Germline V gives CDR1 MNHEY, CDR2 SMNVEV (reference sequence). The CDR3 covers 14 residues. CDR3 sequence: CASSATGGFGGYTF. The CDR3, as DNA: TGTGCCAGCAGTGCGACAGGGGGCTTTGGCGGCTACACCTTC.

The V and J genes are TRBV6-4 and TRBJ2-1; 10 bases line up with TRBD2. Germline V lookup: CDR1 MRHNA, CDR2 SNTAGT. CDR3 length: 15 residues. The V gene end was trimmed by 3 bases and the J gene end by 8 bases; junction bases not matched to a gene: 7. The CDR3 region has the DNA TGTGCCAGCAGTGAAACTAGCGGGGACCAGGATGAGCAGTTCTTC. Its translation is CASSETSGDQDEQFF.

The genes are TRBV7-7 and TRBJ2-3, with D possibly being TRBD1 or TRBD2 (7 bases each). CDR3 length: 13 residues. Trimming pared 11 bases from V and 5 bases from J, leaving 17 bases between. CDR1 SSHAT and CDR2 FNYEAQ come from the germline V gene (reference sequence). CDR3 coding DNA: TGTGCCGCGGGGAGGGGGCCGGGAGATACGCAGTATTTT. Translating it yields CAAGRGPGDTQYF.

This clone was seen a handful of times. This chain links TRBV4-3 with TRBJ2-5; D remains unclear. Deletions cut 5 bases from V and 5 bases from J, with 12 bases between. The germline gives CDR1 LGHNA, CDR2 YSLEER. This CDR3 has 13 amino acids. This chain's CDR3 is CASSSLLTETQYF. In DNA form, the CDR3 reads TGCGCCAGCAGCTCCCTTCTCACGGAGACCCAGTACTTC.

The V and J genes are TRBV6-5 and TRBJ2-1, with 16 nucleotides matching TRBD2. The length of the CDR3 is 16 residues. V dropped 0 bases and J dropped 7; count of bases not matched to a gene: 0. The germline CDR1 and CDR2 sequences are MNHEY and SVGAGI. CDR3 in DNA: TGTGCCAGCAGTTACTCGGGACTAGCGGGGGGGAATGAGCAGTTCTTC. It codes for CASSYSGLAGGNEQFF.

The V call is TRBV6-6, the J call TRBJ2-6, with D perhaps matching TRBD1 (6 bases). CDR1 is MNHNY, CDR2 SVGAGI, per germline (reference sequence). CDR3 size: 16 residues. V was clipped by 7 bases and J by 0 bases, with 13 bases between them. CDR3 protein: CASIDRTLSGANVLTF. In nucleotides, the CDR3 is TGTGCCAGCATCGACAGGACACTCTCTGGGGCCAACGTCCTGACTTTC.

This rearrangement joins TRBV4-1 to TRBJ2-7; 9 nucleotides align to TRBD1. The V gene's germline CDR1 is MGHRA and CDR2 YSYEKL. CDR3 size: 17 residues. V lost 10 bases, J lost 1 base, and 17 bases stayed unmatched. The CDR3 is CATPRRPEGQGSYEQYF. In nucleotides, the CDR3 is TGCGCCACGCCGAGAAGACCGGAGGGACAGGGTTCCTACGAGCAGTACTTC.

This clone was observed a few times. This chain links TRBV5-4 with TRBJ1-1; perhaps TRBD1 as D (5 bases). This CDR3 contains 16 residues. CDR1 and CDR2 from the germline V gene are SGHNT and YYREEE (reference sequence). V was pared by 1 base and J by 1 base, with 14 bases between. In DNA form, the CDR3 reads TGTGCCAGCAGCTTGCCTTACGGGGGAGGGAACACTGAAGCTTTCTTT. This codes for CASSLPYGGGNTEAFF.

V usage is TRBV28 and J usage is TRBJ1-2; no definite D call. This CDR3 spans 14 amino acids. Germline assignment: CDR1 MDHEN and CDR2 SYDVKM. Deletions cut 3 bases from V and 4 bases from J, with 12 bases between. CDR3 nucleotides: TGTGCCAGCAGTTTTGAGGCGGACCTCTATGGCTACACCTTC. It is translated as CASSFEADLYGYTF.

This clone was counted a few times. The rearrangement links TRBV5-1 to TRBJ2-7, with D hard to call. V was shortened by 2 bases and J by 6 bases, with 9 bases between the two germline ends. Germline lookup yields CDR1 SGHRS and CDR2 YFSETQ. CDR3 length equals 12 residues. The DNA of the CDR3 is TGCGCCAGCAGCTTTTCTCGTAGCGAGCAGTACTTC. It codes for CASSFSRSEQYF.

The chain uses TRBV7-9 and TRBJ2-5; 7 bases line up with TRBD2. V shed 4 bases, J shed 1 base, and the junction held 0 bases outside the gene matches. Germline V CDR1 and CDR2: SEHNR, FQNEAQ (reference sequence). CDR3 length: 13 residues. The CDR3 spells CASSWEGQETQYF. Here the CDR3 DNA reads TGTGCCAGCAGCTGGGAGGGCCAAGAGACCCAGTACTTC.

The V and J genes are TRBV6-1 and TRBJ1-1, with TRBD1 as a possible D gene (5 bases). The CDR3 is 19 amino acids. The V end lost 0 bases, the J end lost 1 base, and 21 bases lay between the germline ends. Germline values: CDR1 MNHNS, CDR2 SASEGT. DNA for the CDR3: TGTGCCAGCAGTGAAGCATTTAAGAACAGGATAGTTTCGAACACTGAAGCTTTCTTT. Translated: CASSEAFKNRIVSNTEAFF.